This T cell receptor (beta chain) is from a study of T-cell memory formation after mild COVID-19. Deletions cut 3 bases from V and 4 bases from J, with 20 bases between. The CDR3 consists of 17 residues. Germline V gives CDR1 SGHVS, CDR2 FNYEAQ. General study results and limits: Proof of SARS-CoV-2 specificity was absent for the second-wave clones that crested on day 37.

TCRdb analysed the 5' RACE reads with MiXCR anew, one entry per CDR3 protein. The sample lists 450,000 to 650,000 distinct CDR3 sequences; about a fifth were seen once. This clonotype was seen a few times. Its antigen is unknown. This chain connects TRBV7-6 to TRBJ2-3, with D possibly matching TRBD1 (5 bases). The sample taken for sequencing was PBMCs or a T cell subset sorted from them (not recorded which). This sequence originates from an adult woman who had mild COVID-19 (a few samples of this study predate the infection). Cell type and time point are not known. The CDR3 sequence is CASSFSGLRALADTQYF. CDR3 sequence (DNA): TGTGCCAGCAGCTTTTCGGGTCTCAGGGCTTTGGCAGATACGCAGTATTTT. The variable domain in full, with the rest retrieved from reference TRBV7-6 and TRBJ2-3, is GAGVSQSPRYKVTKRGQDVALRCDPISGHVSLYWYRQALGQGPEFLTYFNYEAQQDKSGLPNDRFSAERPEGSISTLTIQRTEQRDSAMYRCASSFSGLRALADTQYFGPGTRLTVL.